This T cell receptor (beta chain) was retrieved from a study of blood T cell repertoires in COVID-19. Study as a whole: In each case, the material was cDNA or gDNA derived from T cells, B-cell-depleted T cells, or PBMCs.

The CDR3 runs 14 residues. CDR1 is ENHRY, CDR2 SYGVKD, per germline. The V segment lost 3 bases and the J segment 2 bases; nucleotides outside the gene matches: 3. Participant age was roughly 18 to 90 years, and participants resided in about two dozen US areas. Participants' reported clinical history set cohort assignment. In the original workflow: Amplified reference gene primers provided the basis for estimating nucleated cell counts. Assay: immunoSEQ multiplex PCR; the TCRdb copy retains only in-frame clones and omits some. The D gene and trimming were derived from the DNA, and the V and J assignments and clone size from that table. The sample has some 190,000 clones; 89% are singletons.

Sequencing was carried out using PBMCs or T cells enriched from blood (not recorded which). This TCR derives from a woman in her thirties or forties with acute COVID-19. The V and J genes are TRBV10-3 and TRBJ2-5; TRBD1 matches at 7 bases. In DNA, the CDR3 is TGTGCCATCAGTGATCTGGGACAGCAAGAGACCCAGTACTTC. Translating gives CAISDLGQQETQYF.